Listed below are T cell receptor beta chains from one sample, sequenced in a study of OX40 agonist ivuxolimab in advanced cancers. Clones were read by immunoSEQ multiplex PCR, and TCRdb kept only the in-frame ones, dropping some. The top ten clones hold 3.5% to 4% of a sample with 55,000 to 75,000 clones, over 80% of them seen once. The sequencing here drew on CD4+ or CD8+ T cells sorted from blood, taken in a trial of the OX40 agonist ivuxolimab. The receptors derive from an adult with an advanced solid tumor such as melanoma, head and neck, liver or kidney cancer. The CDR3 runs from the conserved cysteine through the conserved F or W. The D gene is left open where the match is weak. Clone size, where shown, is once, few, many, or a class for clones that have expanded.

d_call	j_call	clone_size	v_call	cdr3_nt	cdr3_aa
NA	TRBJ1-2	few	TRBV18	TGTGCCAGCTCACCGCAGGGACTCTATGGCTACACCTTC	CASSPQGLYGYTF
TRBD1	TRBJ2-1	NA	TRBV4-3	TGCGCCAGCAGCCAAGCCGGGACAGCCTACAATGAGCAGTTCTTC	CASSQAGTAYNEQFF
TRBD2	TRBJ2-3	NA	TRBV5-1	TGCGCCAGCAGCTTCCTAAGCGGGAGGGCTAGAGATACGCAGTATTTT	CASSFLSGRARDTQYF
TRBD2	TRBJ2-3	NA	TRBV28	TGTGCCAGCAGTTTGGGACTAGCAAATACGCAGTATTTT	CASSLGLANTQYF
NA	TRBJ2-7	NA	TRBV5-1	TGCGCCAGCAGTGGGCTTACCTACGAGCAGTACTTC	CASSGLTYEQYF
TRBD1	TRBJ1-1	NA	TRBV27	TGTGCCAGCAGTGGGGACAGTAACACTGAAGCTTTCTTT	CASSGDSNTEAFF
NA	TRBJ2-7	NA	TRBV11-2	TGTGCCAGCAGCTCCTCCTCCGGGCCATCCTACGAGCAGTACTTC	CASSSSSGPSYEQYF
NA	TRBJ2-5	once	TRBV4-2	TGTGCCAGCAGCCAAGACGATGCCGGAGGGGAGACCCAGTACTTC	CASSQDDAGGETQYF
NA	TRBJ2-2	once	TRBV28	TGTGCCAGCAGTCCCCAGGGGGGACCCGACACCGGGGAGCTGTTTTTT	CASSPQGGPDTGELFF
NA	TRBJ2-1	NA	TRBV4-3	TGCGCCAGCAGCCAAGATGAAGAGTCCTACAATGAGCAGTTCTTC	CASSQDEESYNEQFF
NA	TRBJ2-7	NA	TRBV27	TGTGCCAGCCGAAGCTTTCTAGGGAAGTCCTACGAGCAGTACTTC	CASRSFLGKSYEQYF
NA	TRBJ2-2	NA	TRBV5-1	TGCGCCAGCAGCTTTGGGGAAGAGAAGGAGGGACAGAAAGGATTGAACACCGGGGAGCTGTTTTTT	CASSFGEEKEGQKGLNTGELFF
NA	TRBJ2-3	NA	TRBV13	TGTGCCAGCAGCCCTCCGGGAGCGTTTTCAGATACGCAGTATTTT	CASSPPGAFSDTQYF
NA	TRBJ2-2	NA	TRBV25-1	TGTGCCAGCAGTAGTTGGACCCTGGGCGGGGAGCTGTTTTTT	CASSSWTLGGELFF
TRBD2	TRBJ2-5	NA	TRBV27	TGTGCCAGCAGTCCCCGGACTAGTTATGGGGAGACCCAGTACTTC	CASSPRTSYGETQYF
TRBD2	TRBJ2-2	NA	TRBV28	TGTGCCAGCACCTTTAGCGGGAGTCTTACCGGGGAGCTGTTTTTT	CASTFSGSLTGELFF
NA	TRBJ2-2	medium-sized	TRBV4-3	TGCGCCAGCAGCCGGGACCTCGCGAACACCGGGGAGCTGTTTTTT	CASSRDLANTGELFF
TRBD2	TRBJ2-1	NA	TRBV27	TGTGCCAGCAGTACTTCTAGCGGTTCGATGGGAGATGAGCAGTTCTTC	CASSTSSGSMGDEQFF
NA	TRBJ2-3	NA	TRBV7-8	TGTGCCAGCAGCCCTTCGCGGACCGGAGGGACAGATACGCAGTATTTT	CASSPSRTGGTDTQYF
TRBD1	TRBJ2-7	NA	TRBV6-5	TGTGCCAGCAGTTTGGGACAGGGTTACGAGCAGTACTTC	CASSLGQGYEQYF
NA	TRBJ2-3	NA	TRBV27	TGTGCCAGCACGCACACAGATACGCAGTATTTT	CASTHTDTQYF
NA	TRBJ2-2	NA	TRBV7-9	TGTGCCAGCAGCTCGACAGGTCTGAACACCGGGGAGCTGTTTTTT	CASSSTGLNTGELFF
TRBD2	TRBJ2-1	NA	TRBV4-1	TGCGCCAGCAGCCAAGATCCTAGCGGGATCAGTGAGCAGTTCTTC	CASSQDPSGISEQFF
TRBD1	TRBJ2-7	NA	TRBV5-1	TGCGCCAGCAGCTTGTGGGGACAGACCTACGAGCAGTACTTC	CASSLWGQTYEQYF